One and the same sample provided the 11 T cell receptor beta chains below, sequenced in a study of spatial heterogeneity in lung cancer. Regarding the study as a whole: Mutation counts in tumors were tracked by counts of expanded intratumoral alpha and beta TCRs.

These TCRs' antigens remain unknown. The sample's time point: sample taken at primary tumor resection. TCRdb reprocessed the 5' RACE reads with MiXCR, giving one entry per CDR3 protein. The profile shows about 28,000 distinct CDR3 sequences, approximately 7.7% of them singletons. The starting material was lung tumor tissue, obtained at surgery. These receptors were collected from a male donor with early-stage non-small cell lung cancer.

In this sample, this clonotype turned up a few times. The chain recombines TRBV5-1 with TRBJ1-1; D not certain. V lost 1 base and J 1 base, leaving 8 bases between the germline ends. CDR1 is SGHRS and CDR2 is YFSETQ in the germline V gene. This CDR3 contains 14 residues. CDR3 amino acids: CASSLRTGNTEAFF. The CDR3 region has the DNA TGCGCCAGCAGCTTGAGGACGGGGAACACTGAAGCTTTCTTT.

This clonotype was detected ten times or more. The chain joins TRBV5-1 to TRBJ2-1, with TRBD1 as a possible D gene (7 bases). CDR3 size: 15 residues. The V end was cut by 0 bases, the J end by 7 bases, with 14 bases between. Germline V gene sequence: CDR1 SGHRS, CDR2 YFSETQ. CDR3 amino acids: CASSLEGGGMNEQFF. The CDR3 DNA follows: TGCGCCAGCAGCTTGGAAGGAGGGGGCATGAATGAGCAGTTCTTC.

The chain joins TRBV28 to TRBJ1-1, with D perhaps TRBD1 (5 bases). This CDR3 comprises 12 residues. V was shortened by 10 bases and J by 3 bases, with 12 bases between the two germline ends. CDR1 and CDR2 (germline): MDHEN, SYDVKM. The DNA of the CDR3 is TGTGCCATCCATAACAGGTACACTGAAGCTTTCTTT. Its protein product is CAIHNRYTEAFF. The whole variable domain, filled in from reference TRBV28 and TRBJ1-1, reads DVKVTQSSRYLVKRTGEKVFLECVQDMDHENMFWYRQDPGLGLRLIYFSYDVKMKEKGDIPEGYSVSREKKERFSLILESASTNQTSMYLCAIHNRYTEAFFGQGTRLTVV.

This clonotype was recorded many times. This chain links TRBV24-1 with TRBJ2-3; 9 nucleotides line up with TRBD1. The trim removed 9 bases at V and 6 bases at J, leaving 9 bases unmatched. The CDR3 spans 14 residues. CDR1 and CDR2 from the germline V gene are KGHDR and SFDVKD. CDR3 amino acids: CATAGQGNLDTQYF. The CDR3 region has the DNA TGTGCCACCGCCGGACAGGGGAATTTGGATACGCAGTATTTT.

The chain carries TRBV13 and TRBJ2-3; 9 nucleotides line up with TRBD2. Losses at the gene ends were 4 bases for V and 7 bases for J; bases not matched to a gene: 9. The CDR3 is made up of 15 amino acids. CDR1 and CDR2 (germline): PRHDT, FYEKMQ (reference sequence). As DNA, the CDR3 is TGTGCCAGCAGCTCCCCAGGGCGGGGGGGATATACGCAGTATTTT. Translated: CASSSPGRGGYTQYF.

By share, this clonotype ranks as medium-sized. The chain has TRBV6-1 and TRBJ1-1; perhaps TRBD1 as D (5 bases). CDR1 MNHNS and CDR2 SASEGT come from the germline V gene. The CDR3 has 13 amino acids. V lost 4 bases to trimming and J lost 3 bases, with 9 bases between them. CDR3 in amino acids: CASSVRGDTEAFF. The DNA of the CDR3 is TGTGCCAGCAGTGTGAGAGGGGACACTGAAGCTTTCTTT.

The chain couples TRBV27 to TRBJ1-2; 7 bases agree with TRBD1. After removal of 3 bases from V and 3 bases from J, the junction contained 1 base not matched to a gene. CDR3 size: 13 residues. CDR1 and CDR2 from the germline V gene are MNHEY and SMNVEV (reference sequence). CDR3 bases: TGTGCCAGCAGTTTGGGACAGTACTATGGCTACACCTTC. This translates into CASSLGQYYGYTF.

This clonotype appeared many times. The chain recombines TRBV4-2 with TRBJ1-2; D call uncertain. In germline, CDR1 is LGHNA, CDR2 YNFKEQ. The CDR3 runs to 14 residues. Between the trimmed V and J ends, which lost 4 bases and 1 base, there was a span of 10 bases. The CDR3 DNA is TGTGCCAGCAGCCTTGGTCTTTTTAACTATGGCTACACCTTC. Translation gives CASSLGLFNYGYTF.

This clonotype was seen at least ten times. The chain has TRBV2 and TRBJ2-1; 10 positions agree with TRBD2. Germline values: CDR1 SNHLY, CDR2 FYNNEI. The CDR3 covers 15 residues. After removal of 5 bases from V and 7 bases from J, the junction contained 8 bases not matched to a gene. The CDR3 loop reads CASSPVAGGRNEQFF. DNA for the CDR3: TGTGCCAGCAGTCCCGTAGCGGGGGGAAGAAATGAGCAGTTCTTC. Using reference TRBV2 and TRBJ2-1 for the parts outside the CDR3, the full variable domain is EPEVTQTPSHQVTQMGQEVILRCVPISNHLYFYWYRQILGQKVEFLVSFYNNEISEKSEIFDDQFSVERPDGSNFTLKIRSTKLEDSAMYFCASSPVAGGRNEQFFGPGTRLTVL.

This chain links TRBV6-5 with TRBJ2-3, with D possibly TRBD2 on 6 matching bases. Trimming left V 10 bases short and J 2 bases short, with 19 bases between. Per the germline V gene, CDR1 is MNHEY and CDR2 is SVGAGI. The CDR3 is made up of 15 amino acids. The CDR3 loop reads CANQIAEQNTDTQYF. In DNA form, the CDR3 reads TGTGCCAACCAAATAGCGGAACAGAACACAGATACGCAGTATTTT.

This clonotype was counted ten times or more. The chain is built from TRBV7-2 and TRBJ1-2; D is unclear. The CDR3 has 12 amino acids. Germline V lookup: CDR1 SGHTA, CDR2 FQGNSA. V lost 8 bases to trimming and J lost 6 bases, with 13 bases between them. Written as DNA, the CDR3 is TGTGCCAGCTCCCTTGATGGGGATGGCTACACCTTC. Translated, it gives CASSLDGDGYTF.